The rows below give T cell receptor beta chains drawn from one sample of a study of glioma-infiltrating T cells. TCRdb redid the calling of the multiplex PCR reads with MiXCR, one entry per CDR3 protein. The sample carries more than 9,000 distinct CDR3 sequences, approximately 26% recorded once. Source material: glioma tissue, nonneoplastic brain tissue, or PBMCs (not recorded which). These receptors originate from a human donor with low-grade glioma or glioblastoma, undergoing nonglioma brain surgery, or in good health (not recorded which). The CDR3 runs from the conserved cysteine through the conserved F or W. A D gene is named only where the DNA matches it firmly. Size is omitted from some rows. Given values are once, few, many or a class for expanded clones.

CDR3 length: 12
V gene: TRBV28
clone size: many
D gene: NA
J gene: TRBJ1-1
CDR3 DNA: TGTGCCAGCCGGACAGATAACACTGAAGCTTTCTTT
CDR3 protein: CASRTDNTEAFF

CDR3 length: 13
V gene: TRBV2
clone size: NA
D gene: NA
J gene: TRBJ2-5
CDR3 DNA: TGTGCCAGCAGTGTGGGCGTTATTGAGACCCAGTACTTC
CDR3 protein: CASSVGVIETQYF

CDR3 length: 14
V gene: TRBV10-2
clone size: many
D gene: TRBD1
J gene: TRBJ1-1
CDR3 DNA: TGCGCCAGCATGAAAGGGGGACAGGGGATTGAAGCTTTCTTT
CDR3 protein: CASMKGGQGIEAFF

CDR3 length: 14
V gene: TRBV4-1
clone size: NA
D gene: NA
J gene: TRBJ1-2
CDR3 DNA: TGCGCCAGCAGCCAAGATCTAATGTGGGATGGCTACACCTTC
CDR3 protein: CASSQDLMWDGYTF

CDR3 length: 11
V gene: TRBV7-8
clone size: many
D gene: NA
J gene: TRBJ2-3
CDR3 DNA: TGTGCCAGCAGCCACAGCAATACGCAGTATTTT
CDR3 protein: CASSHSNTQYF

CDR3 length: 17
V gene: TRBV6-4
clone size: many
D gene: NA
J gene: TRBJ2-3
CDR3 DNA: TGTGCCAGCAGTGGCTCCCTCTCGTTCGCTAGCACAGATACGCAGTATTTT
CDR3 protein: CASSGSLSFASTDTQYF

CDR3 length: 16
V gene: TRBV14
clone size: many
D gene: NA
J gene: TRBJ2-1
CDR3 DNA: TGTGCCAGCAGCCAACACCCACCGAGCTCCTACAATGAGCAGTTCTTC
CDR3 protein: CASSQHPPSSYNEQFF

CDR3 length: 14
V gene: TRBV18
clone size: few
D gene: NA
J gene: TRBJ1-1
CDR3 DNA: TGTGCCAGCTCACCCCCAGGGCGGGTGACTGAAGCTTTCTTT
CDR3 protein: CASSPPGRVTEAFF

CDR3 length: 15
V gene: TRBV10-1
clone size: few
D gene: NA
J gene: TRBJ2-2
CDR3 DNA: TGCGCCAGCAGTGGGAAGGGATCGAACACCGGGGAGCTGTTTTTT
CDR3 protein: CASSGKGSNTGELFF

CDR3 length: 16
V gene: TRBV7-3
clone size: NA
D gene: NA
J gene: TRBJ1-6
CDR3 DNA: TGTGCCAGCAGGTCGTCCTCGGGCTCCTATAATTCACCCCTCCACTTT
CDR3 protein: CASRSSSGSYNSPLHF

CDR3 length: 15
V gene: TRBV6-1
clone size: many
D gene: NA
J gene: TRBJ2-5
CDR3 DNA: TGTGCCAGCAGTGAAGGGGGGGGACAGCAAGAGACCCAGTACTTC
CDR3 protein: CASSEGGGQQETQYF

CDR3 length: 17
V gene: TRBV29-1
clone size: many
D gene: TRBD2
J gene: TRBJ2-1
CDR3 DNA: TGCAGCGTTGAAGGTGGACTAGCGGTGAGCTCCTACAATGAGCAGTTCTTC
CDR3 protein: CSVEGGLAVSSYNEQFF

CDR3 length: 14
V gene: TRBV2
clone size: few
D gene: NA
J gene: TRBJ2-1
CDR3 DNA: TGTGCCAGCAGTGGGCAGGGGATGTACAATGAGCAGTTCTTC
CDR3 protein: CASSGQGMYNEQFF

CDR3 length: 16
V gene: TRBV7-3
clone size: many
D gene: NA
J gene: TRBJ2-1
CDR3 DNA: TGTGCCAGCAGCTTAGATCGCGGGGCCTCCTACAATGAGCAGTTCTTC
CDR3 protein: CASSLDRGASYNEQFF

CDR3 length: 17
V gene: TRBV2
clone size: NA
D gene: TRBD1
J gene: TRBJ2-7
CDR3 DNA: TGTGCCAGCAGTCTGAGTTCTCCGGGACAGGGAAACTACGAGCAGTACTTC
CDR3 protein: CASSLSSPGQGNYEQYF

CDR3 length: 12
V gene: TRBV7-9
clone size: many
D gene: NA
J gene: TRBJ2-7
CDR3 DNA: TGTGCCAGCACCATGAGCCGCGGCGAGCAGTACTTC
CDR3 protein: CASTMSRGEQYF

CDR3 length: 16
V gene: TRBV2
clone size: NA
D gene: NA
J gene: TRBJ1-6
CDR3 DNA: TGTGCCAGCAGTGATGACATGGCGAATTTTAATTCACCCCTCCACTTT
CDR3 protein: CASSDDMANFNSPLHF

CDR3 length: 12
V gene: TRBV7-9
clone size: many
D gene: NA
J gene: TRBJ2-2
CDR3 DNA: TGTGCCAGCGGGGCATACACCGGGGAGCTGTTTTTT
CDR3 protein: CASGAYTGELFF

CDR3 length: 15
V gene: TRBV5-1
clone size: NA
D gene: NA
J gene: TRBJ1-1
CDR3 DNA: TGCGCCAGCAGCTTGGCTCCGGGAGAAAACACTGAAGCTTTCTTT
CDR3 protein: CASSLAPGENTEAFF

CDR3 length: 14
V gene: TRBV3-1
clone size: NA
D gene: NA
J gene: TRBJ1-1
CDR3 DNA: TGTGCCAGCCGAGACGGGGGCGCCTATACTCAAGCTTTCTTT
CDR3 protein: CASRDGGAYTQAFF

CDR3 length: 14
V gene: TRBV7-9
clone size: few
D gene: TRBD2
J gene: TRBJ2-5
CDR3 DNA: TGTGCCGGGGGGGGGGAGAGTAGATCGGAGACCCAGTACTTC
CDR3 protein: CAGGGESRSETQYF

CDR3 length: 13
V gene: TRBV11-2
clone size: few
D gene: NA
J gene: TRBJ2-7
CDR3 DNA: TGTGCCAGCAGTTCCCCTTGGGCCTACGAGCAGTACTTC
CDR3 protein: CASSSPWAYEQYF

CDR3 length: 13
V gene: TRBV28
clone size: many
D gene: NA
J gene: TRBJ2-5
CDR3 DNA: TGTGCCAGCAGTTTGACAGCCCAAGAGACCCAGTACTTC
CDR3 protein: CASSLTAQETQYF

CDR3 length: 14
V gene: TRBV6-1
clone size: medium-sized
D gene: NA
J gene: TRBJ2-5
CDR3 DNA: TGTGCCAGCAGTTGGGGGCAGTACCAAGAGACCCAGTACTTC
CDR3 protein: CASSWGQYQETQYF

CDR3 length: 13
V gene: TRBV27
clone size: many
D gene: TRBD1
J gene: TRBJ2-5
CDR3 DNA: TGTGCCAGCAGTCCGGACAGGGGGGAGACCCAGTACTTC
CDR3 protein: CASSPDRGETQYF

CDR3 length: 14
V gene: TRBV5-4
clone size: few
D gene: TRBD2
J gene: TRBJ2-1
CDR3 DNA: TGTGCCAGCAGTTCTAGCGGTTCCTACAATGAGCAGTTCTTC
CDR3 protein: CASSSSGSYNEQFF

CDR3 length: 14
V gene: TRBV28
clone size: many
D gene: NA
J gene: TRBJ2-7
CDR3 DNA: TGTGCCAGCACATTAACTACCTCTGCCTGGGAGCAGTACTTC
CDR3 protein: CASTLTTSAWEQYF

CDR3 length: 13
V gene: TRBV2
clone size: NA
D gene: TRBD1
J gene: TRBJ2-7
CDR3 DNA: TGTGCCAGCAAGAGGGACAGAACCTACGAGCAGTACTTC
CDR3 protein: CASKRDRTYEQYF

CDR3 length: 14
V gene: TRBV24-1
clone size: NA
D gene: TRBD2
J gene: TRBJ2-1
CDR3 DNA: TGTGCCACCAGTGCTAATAGCGGGGGCGATGAGCAGTTCTTC
CDR3 protein: CATSANSGGDEQFF

CDR3 length: 13
V gene: TRBV20-1
clone size: medium-sized
D gene: NA
J gene: TRBJ2-5
CDR3 DNA: TGCAGTGCTAGAGTTGGCAGTTTAGAGACCCAGTACTTC
CDR3 protein: CSARVGSLETQYF

CDR3 length: 14
V gene: TRBV12-3/TRBV12-4
clone size: few
D gene: NA
J gene: TRBJ1-1
CDR3 DNA: TGTGCCAGCAGTTTAGGCCACAAGAACACTGAAGCTTTCTTT
CDR3 protein: CASSLGHKNTEAFF

CDR3 length: 16
V gene: TRBV2
clone size: NA
D gene: TRBD2
J gene: TRBJ2-1
CDR3 DNA: TGTGCCAGCAGGCTGGGACTAGCGGCAAACTACAATGAGCAGTTCTTC
CDR3 protein: CASRLGLAANYNEQFF